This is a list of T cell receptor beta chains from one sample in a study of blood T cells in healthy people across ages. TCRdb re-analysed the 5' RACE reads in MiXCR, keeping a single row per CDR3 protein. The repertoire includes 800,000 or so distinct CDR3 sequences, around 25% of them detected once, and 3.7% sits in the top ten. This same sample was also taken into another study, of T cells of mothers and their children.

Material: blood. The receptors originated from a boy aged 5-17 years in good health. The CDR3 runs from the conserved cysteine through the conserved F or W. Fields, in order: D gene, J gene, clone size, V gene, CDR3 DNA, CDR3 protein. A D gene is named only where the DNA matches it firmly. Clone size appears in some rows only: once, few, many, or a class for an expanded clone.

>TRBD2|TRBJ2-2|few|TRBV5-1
TGCGCCAGCAGCCCGACTAGCGGGGGGCCCAGCACCGGGGAGCTGTTTTTT
CASSPTSGGPSTGELFF
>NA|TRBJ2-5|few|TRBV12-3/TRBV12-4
TGTGCCAGCAGGGCTTTCGGCGGCCAACAAGAGACCCAGTACTTC
CASRAFGGQQETQYF
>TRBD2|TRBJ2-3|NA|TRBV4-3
TGCGCCAGCAGCCAAGACGTCGGGGGGTCAGCAGATACGCAGTATTTT
CASSQDVGGSADTQYF
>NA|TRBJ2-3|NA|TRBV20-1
TGCAGTGCTAGAACCGCAGGAGTCAAGGGGAATACGCAGTATTTT
CSARTAGVKGNTQYF
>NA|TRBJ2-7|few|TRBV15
TGTGCCACCGCATCCGAAGGACGGTCTCTGGAGCAGTACTTC
CATASEGRSLEQYF
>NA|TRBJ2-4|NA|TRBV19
TGTGCCAGTAGTATTGAAGGGGTTGGCAAAAACATTCAGTACTTC
CASSIEGVGKNIQYF
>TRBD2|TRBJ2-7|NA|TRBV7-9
TGTGCCAGCAGCAGCAGTCTAGCGGGAGGAGTCTACGAGCAGTACTTC
CASSSSLAGGVYEQYF
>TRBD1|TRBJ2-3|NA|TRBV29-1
TGCAGCGCCCTAGGGGGCATCAATTTCCTGGATACGCAGTATTTT
CSALGGINFLDTQYF
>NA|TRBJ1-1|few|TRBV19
TGTGCCACCCGGTTTGGGACGCCGAACACTGAAGCTTTCTTT
CATRFGTPNTEAFF
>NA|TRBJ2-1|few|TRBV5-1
TGCGACAGCAGCTTGTTCAGGTACAATGAGCAGTTCTTC
CDSSLFRYNEQFF
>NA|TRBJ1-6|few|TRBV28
TGTGCCAGCACCCTAAATCCCCATGCAGGGCGGAATTCACCCCTCCACTTT
CASTLNPHAGRNSPLHF
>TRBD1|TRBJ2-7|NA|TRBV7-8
TGTGCCAGCAGCTTCCTAGGGGGCGGCAGGGGGCAAGGGGAGCAGTACTTC
CASSFLGGGRGQGEQYF
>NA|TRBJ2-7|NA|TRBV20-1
TGCAGTGCTAGTAGTAGCCCGGAATACGAGCAGTACTTC
CSASSSPEYEQYF
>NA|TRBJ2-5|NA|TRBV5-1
TGCGCCAGCAGCGTCATCTCTCCGGAGACCCAGTACTTC
CASSVISPETQYF
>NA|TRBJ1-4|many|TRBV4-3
TGCGCCAGCAGCCAAGGCATGGACCAGGGGAGTGAAAAACTGTTTTTT
CASSQGMDQGSEKLFF
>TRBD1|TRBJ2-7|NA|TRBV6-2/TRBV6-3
TGTGCCAGCGCACAGGGGTCCTACGAGCGGTACTTC
CASAQGSYERYF
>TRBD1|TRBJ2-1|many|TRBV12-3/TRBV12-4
TGTGCCAGCAGTCCCGCCGGACAGGGTTTCTACAATGAGCAGTTCTTC
CASSPAGQGFYNEQFF
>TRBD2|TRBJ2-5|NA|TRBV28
TGTGCCAGCAGCCGCCATAGCGGGCGCCAAGAGACCCAGTACTTC
CASSRHSGRQETQYF
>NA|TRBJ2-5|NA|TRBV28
TGTGCCAGCAGTTTGATGGGGACCGGGACCCAGTACTTC
CASSLMGTGTQYF
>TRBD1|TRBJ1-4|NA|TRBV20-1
TGCAGTGGTCTCGGGACAGATAATGAAAAACTGTTTTTT
CSGLGTDNEKLFF
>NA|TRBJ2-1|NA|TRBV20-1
TGCAGTTGCAGCGGGTCCTCCTACAATGAGCAGTTCTTC
CSCSGSSYNEQFF
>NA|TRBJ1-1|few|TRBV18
TGTGCCAGCTCACCAGGCACAGGCATGAACACTGAAGCTTTCTTT
CASSPGTGMNTEAFF
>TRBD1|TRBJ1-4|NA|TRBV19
TGTGCCAGTAGTGACTCCGGGACAGCAAATGAAAAACTGTTTTTT
CASSDSGTANEKLFF
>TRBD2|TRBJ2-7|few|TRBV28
TGTGCCAGCAGCACTCCCCACGGACGGGCGGGAGGGGGGTCCTACGAGCAGTACTTC
CASSTPHGRAGGGSYEQYF
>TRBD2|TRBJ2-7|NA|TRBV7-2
TGTGCCAGCAGCCGACGACCTGGGACTAGCGGAAACTACGAGCAGTACTTC
CASSRRPGTSGNYEQYF
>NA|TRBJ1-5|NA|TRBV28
TGTGCCAGCAGTTATATCGGAAGCAATCAGCCCCAGCATTTT
CASSYIGSNQPQHF
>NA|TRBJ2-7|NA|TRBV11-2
TGTGCCAGCAGCGCGGACATCTACGAGCAGTACTTC
CASSADIYEQYF
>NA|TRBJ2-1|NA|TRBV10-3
TGTGCCATCAGTGACCAGGGGCTCTCGAACAATGAGCAGTTCTTC
CAISDQGLSNNEQFF
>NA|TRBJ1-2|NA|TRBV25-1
TGTGCCAGCAGTGAGGCGGGGGACTATGGCTACACCTTC
CASSEAGDYGYTF
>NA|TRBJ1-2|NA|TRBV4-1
TGCGCCAGCAGCCGCACCCACCCACAGGGCGGTGGCTACACCTTC
CASSRTHPQGGGYTF
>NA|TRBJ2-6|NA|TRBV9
TGTGCCAGCAGCCCCCGACTGAGCTCTGGGGCCAACGTCCTGACTTTC
CASSPRLSSGANVLTF
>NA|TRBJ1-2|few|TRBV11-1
TGTGCCAGCAGCTTAGCGGCTACGGGCTATGGCTACACCTTC
CASSLAATGYGYTF
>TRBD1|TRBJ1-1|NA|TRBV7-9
TGTGCCAGCAGCCCTGAGGGGCTAACAGGGGACACGAGAGCTTTCTTT
CASSPEGLTGDTRAFF
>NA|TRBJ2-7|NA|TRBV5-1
TGCGCCAGCAGCTTGGGGTCCGGGACACTCTACGAGCAGTACTTC
CASSLGSGTLYEQYF
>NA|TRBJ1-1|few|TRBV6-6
TGTGCCAGCAGGTGGACAGAGAACACTGAAGCTTTCTTT
CASRWTENTEAFF
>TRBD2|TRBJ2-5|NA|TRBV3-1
TGTGCCAGCAGCCTCCCCGGACTAGCGGGAGTTCAAGAGACCCAGTACTTC
CASSLPGLAGVQETQYF
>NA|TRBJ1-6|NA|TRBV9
TGTGCCAGCAGCGTGCCCGGGGGTCGCAGGAGGGCCCTCCACTTT
CASSVPGGRRRALHF
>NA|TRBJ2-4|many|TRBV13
TGTGCCAGCAGTCTTCGGGGTAAAAACATTCAGTACTTC
CASSLRGKNIQYF
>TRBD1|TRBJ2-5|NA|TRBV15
TGTGCCACCAGCAGAGAAATAACAGGGGGCCCTTCCTCAGAGAACGGGTTCTTC
CATSREITGGPSSENGFF
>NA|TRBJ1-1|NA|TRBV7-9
TGTGCCAGCAGCCTTGGTTTAGTCAACACTGAAGCTTTCTTT
CASSLGLVNTEAFF
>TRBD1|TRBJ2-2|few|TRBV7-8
TGTGCCAGCAGCCAACCGGGACAGGGAACCACCGGGGAGCTGTTTTTT
CASSQPGQGTTGELFF
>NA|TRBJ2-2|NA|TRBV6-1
TGTGCCAGCAGTACCTATCCCGGGGGCGGCACCGGGGAGCTGTTTTTT
CASSTYPGGGTGELFF
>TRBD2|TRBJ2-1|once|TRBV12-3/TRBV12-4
TGTGCCAGCAGTTTAGCCAGCGGGATTATGGGGAATGAGCAGTTCTTC
CASSLASGIMGNEQFF
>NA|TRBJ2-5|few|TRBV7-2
TGTGCCAGCAGCTTAGCGCGCCCTGGATTCGGAGAGACCCAGTACTTC
CASSLARPGFGETQYF
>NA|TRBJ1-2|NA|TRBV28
TGTGCCAGCAGTTTTTTCCCTTCCGGGACGGGCTATGGCTACACCTTC
CASSFFPSGTGYGYTF
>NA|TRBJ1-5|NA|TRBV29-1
TGCAGCGTTGATTTTCTGGGGGATCAGCCCCAGCATTTT
CSVDFLGDQPQHF
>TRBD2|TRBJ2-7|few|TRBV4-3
TGCGCCAGCAGCCAATTCCGCGGGGGGCTCCCCGAGCAGTACTTC
CASSQFRGGLPEQYF
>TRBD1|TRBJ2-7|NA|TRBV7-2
TGTGCCAGCAGCTTAGGGTCCGGGACAGTCTACGAGCAGTACTTC
CASSLGSGTVYEQYF
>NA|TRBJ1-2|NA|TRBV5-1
TGCGCCAGCAGCCCCGGAGACAAGGTGGATGGCTACACCTTC
CASSPGDKVDGYTF
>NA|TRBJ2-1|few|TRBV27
TGTGCCAGCAGTTTTCAAGGTTTAGGGATCGGCAATGAGCAGTTCTTC
CASSFQGLGIGNEQFF
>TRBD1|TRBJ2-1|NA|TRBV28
TGTGCCAGCAGTTTTAGTTTTGGGACAGGGTCCTACAATGAGCAGTTCTTC
CASSFSFGTGSYNEQFF
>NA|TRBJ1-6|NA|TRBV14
TGTGCCAGCAGCCAAGATTGGCGGGGGAAGGATAATTCACCCCTCCACTTT
CASSQDWRGKDNSPLHF
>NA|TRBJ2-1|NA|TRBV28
TGTGCCAGCACCTCCCGTCGGGGGCTAAACAATGAGCAGTTCTTC
CASTSRRGLNNEQFF
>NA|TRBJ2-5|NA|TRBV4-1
TGCGCCAGCAGCCAAGATCGCACAGTCCAAGAGACCCAGTACTTC
CASSQDRTVQETQYF
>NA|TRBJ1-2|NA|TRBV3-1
TGTGCCAGCAGCCAAGTTAGGGATGGCTACACCTTC
CASSQVRDGYTF
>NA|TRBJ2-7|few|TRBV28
TGTGCCACCTTATCGGACGGCCAAGGGCGGGAGCAGTACTTC
CATLSDGQGREQYF
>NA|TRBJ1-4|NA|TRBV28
TGTGCCAGCAGGGAAAATGAAAAACTGTTTTTT
CASRENEKLFF
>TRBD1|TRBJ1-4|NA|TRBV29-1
TGCAGCGTGGCCGGACAGGGGACTAATGAAAAACTGTTTTTT
CSVAGQGTNEKLFF
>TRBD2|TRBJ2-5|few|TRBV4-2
TGTGCCAGCAGCGAGGTCGCGGGGGGAGAAGAGACCCAGTACTTC
CASSEVAGGEETQYF
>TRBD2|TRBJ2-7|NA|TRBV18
TGTGCCAGCTCACCACCGGGACTAGCGGGAGGGTTCGCCTACGAGCAGTACTTC
CASSPPGLAGGFAYEQYF